The rows below give T cell receptor beta chains drawn from one sample of a study of HIV-infected children after antiretroviral therapy interruption. One entry per CDR3 protein, called by TCRdb with MiXCR from the 3' RACE reads. Of roughly 46,000 distinct CDR3 sequences in the sample, around 4.1% are singletons; the top ten hold roughly 0.7%. Sequencing used CD45RA+ CD4+ T cells from PBMCs, pooled from several time points, obtained from a donor given antiretroviral therapy, either interrupted or continuous. These receptors were collected from a pool of human donors with HIV. CDR3s include the opening cysteine and the closing phenylalanine or tryptophan. D genes are given only for firm matches. Expanded clones are given a class, and other clones once, few, many or no size at all.

d_call: .; clone_size: many; j_call: TRBJ2-3; v_call: TRBV5-6; cdr3_nt: TGTGCCAGCAGCTTAGGACAGCTGAACACAGATACGCAGTATTTT; cdr3_aa: CASSLGQLNTDTQYF
d_call: TRBD1; clone_size: many; j_call: TRBJ2-7; v_call: TRBV20-1; cdr3_nt: TGCAGTGCTAGATTACAGGGGCCCCCCTACGAGCAGTACTTC; cdr3_aa: CSARLQGPPYEQYF
d_call: .; clone_size: many; j_call: TRBJ1-2; v_call: TRBV7-2; cdr3_nt: TGTGCCAGCAGCTTAGCAGGATGGGATGGCTACACCTTC; cdr3_aa: CASSLAGWDGYTF
d_call: .; clone_size: many; j_call: TRBJ1-1; v_call: TRBV6-1; cdr3_nt: TGTGCCAGCAGTGAATTTGGGCAGGGAGGTCGTCGGCCGACACTGAACACTGAAGCTTTCTTT; cdr3_aa: CASSEFGQGGRRPTLNTEAFF
d_call: TRBD2; clone_size: many; j_call: TRBJ2-1; v_call: TRBV20-1; cdr3_nt: TGCAGTGCTAGAGATCCTCGGGGGGTCTCAGGCTACAATGAGCAGTTCTTC; cdr3_aa: CSARDPRGVSGYNEQFF
d_call: .; clone_size: .; j_call: TRBJ1-5; v_call: TRBV14; cdr3_nt: TGTGCCAGCAGCCAAGGGGTGGGTCAGCCCCAGCATTTT; cdr3_aa: CASSQGVGQPQHF
d_call: .; clone_size: many; j_call: TRBJ1-1; v_call: TRBV28; cdr3_nt: TGTGCCAGCAGTCAGAGTGGGAAGGCGGCTTTCTTT; cdr3_aa: CASSQSGKAAFF
d_call: .; clone_size: many; j_call: TRBJ1-5; v_call: TRBV28; cdr3_nt: TGTGCCAGCCGGGGGGGTTTCAATCAGCCCCAGCATTTT; cdr3_aa: CASRGGFNQPQHF
d_call: .; clone_size: many; j_call: TRBJ2-3; v_call: TRBV5-1; cdr3_nt: TGCGCCAGCAGTAGCATGCCCACAGATACGCAGTATTTT; cdr3_aa: CASSSMPTDTQYF
d_call: .; clone_size: .; j_call: TRBJ2-7; v_call: TRBV20-1; cdr3_nt: TGCAGTGCTGAACGTAGAGGTGGCGCAACTACCTTCGCCGTCTTC; cdr3_aa: CSAERRGGATTFAVF
d_call: .; clone_size: .; j_call: TRBJ2-1; v_call: TRBV29-1; cdr3_nt: TGCAGCGTTGGGGACGGGTTCAATGAGCAGTTCTTC; cdr3_aa: CSVGDGFNEQFF
d_call: TRBD2; clone_size: many; j_call: TRBJ2-7; v_call: TRBV12-3/TRBV12-4; cdr3_nt: TGTGCCAGCAGTTCAACCACTAGCGGGGGTGAGCAGTACTTC; cdr3_aa: CASSSTTSGGEQYF
d_call: .; clone_size: medium-sized; j_call: TRBJ2-7; v_call: TRBV6-4; cdr3_nt: TGTGCCAGTTTTGGTCCTAGCCAGGGAGAGGCCCACGAGCAGTACTTC; cdr3_aa: CASFGPSQGEAHEQYF
d_call: .; clone_size: many; j_call: TRBJ2-7; v_call: TRBV18; cdr3_nt: TGTGCCAGCTCACCTGGGGACGAGCAGTACTTC; cdr3_aa: CASSPGDEQYF
d_call: .; clone_size: many; j_call: TRBJ2-3; v_call: TRBV19; cdr3_nt: TGTGCCAGCAGTTTGCGTACAGATACGCAGTATTTT; cdr3_aa: CASSLRTDTQYF
d_call: TRBD1; clone_size: .; j_call: TRBJ2-7; v_call: TRBV5-1; cdr3_nt: TGCGCCACGGGGACAGAGCCTGACTACGAGCAGTACTTC; cdr3_aa: CATGTEPDYEQYF
d_call: TRBD1; clone_size: .; j_call: TRBJ2-1; v_call: TRBV5-1; cdr3_nt: TGCGCCAGCAGACTGACAGGGAGTAATGAGCAGTTCTTC; cdr3_aa: CASRLTGSNEQFF
d_call: .; clone_size: few; j_call: TRBJ1-5; v_call: TRBV13; cdr3_nt: TGTGCCAGCAGCTTAATACGGTTAGGGGTTCAGCCCCAGCATTTT; cdr3_aa: CASSLIRLGVQPQHF
d_call: TRBD1; clone_size: many; j_call: TRBJ2-6; v_call: TRBV28; cdr3_nt: TGTGCCAGCAGCCCTAGGACAGGCCTCCTTGGGGCCAACGTCCTGACTTTC; cdr3_aa: CASSPRTGLLGANVLTF
d_call: TRBD1; clone_size: few; j_call: TRBJ1-1; v_call: TRBV11-2; cdr3_nt: TGTGCCAGCAGCACAAAGGACAGGGCCTTCGAAGCTTTCTTT; cdr3_aa: CASSTKDRAFEAFF
d_call: .; clone_size: few; j_call: TRBJ2-5; v_call: TRBV20-1; cdr3_nt: TGCAGTGCTACTTCCGGAGAGACCCAGTACTTC; cdr3_aa: CSATSGETQYF
d_call: .; clone_size: many; j_call: TRBJ2-3; v_call: TRBV28; cdr3_nt: TGTGCCAGCGGCTTGGGGCTCGGCACAGATACGCAGTATTTT; cdr3_aa: CASGLGLGTDTQYF
d_call: .; clone_size: many; j_call: TRBJ2-6; v_call: TRBV10-3; cdr3_nt: TGTGCCATCAGTGGAAACTCTGGGGCCAACGTCCTGACTTTC; cdr3_aa: CAISGNSGANVLTF
d_call: .; clone_size: many; j_call: TRBJ1-2; v_call: TRBV12-3/TRBV12-4; cdr3_nt: TGTGCCAGCAGCCCACCCCCGCGGCCTGGCTACACCTTC; cdr3_aa: CASSPPPRPGYTF
d_call: .; clone_size: many; j_call: TRBJ1-2; v_call: TRBV12-5; cdr3_nt: TGTGCTAGTGGCCTGCCAGGTCCCTATGGCTACACCTTC; cdr3_aa: CASGLPGPYGYTF
d_call: .; clone_size: many; j_call: TRBJ1-2; v_call: TRBV12-3/TRBV12-4; cdr3_nt: TGTGCCAGCAGATCCAGGGAGGCCCCTTCCTATGGCTACACCTTC; cdr3_aa: CASRSREAPSYGYTF
d_call: TRBD1; clone_size: many; j_call: TRBJ2-1; v_call: TRBV18; cdr3_nt: TGTGCCAGCTCACTTGGGACAGACAATGAGCAGTTCTTC; cdr3_aa: CASSLGTDNEQFF
d_call: .; clone_size: many; j_call: TRBJ1-1; v_call: TRBV12-3/TRBV12-4; cdr3_nt: TGTGCCAGCAGTAACGCCGCCCTAGCTTTCTTT; cdr3_aa: CASSNAALAFF
d_call: .; clone_size: .; j_call: TRBJ2-5; v_call: TRBV24-1; cdr3_nt: TGTGCCACCAGTGATGATTGGGAGACCCAGTACTTC; cdr3_aa: CATSDDWETQYF
d_call: .; clone_size: many; j_call: TRBJ2-7; v_call: TRBV6-6; cdr3_nt: TGTGCCAGCTTGGACAGAAACTACGAGCAGTACTTC; cdr3_aa: CASLDRNYEQYF
d_call: .; clone_size: many; j_call: TRBJ2-7; v_call: TRBV20-1; cdr3_nt: TGCAGTGCTTCCAAGGACTTCTACGAGCAGTACTTC; cdr3_aa: CSASKDFYEQYF
d_call: .; clone_size: many; j_call: TRBJ1-5; v_call: TRBV5-1; cdr3_nt: TGCGCCAGCAGCTTGGAGGCAGGGAGCCATCAGCCCCAGCATTTT; cdr3_aa: CASSLEAGSHQPQHF
d_call: .; clone_size: many; j_call: TRBJ1-2; v_call: TRBV3-1; cdr3_nt: TGTGCCAGCAGCCCCCGAGGGGCAGCTGGCTACACCTTC; cdr3_aa: CASSPRGAAGYTF
d_call: .; clone_size: few; j_call: TRBJ2-5; v_call: TRBV12-3/TRBV12-4; cdr3_nt: TGTGCCAGCAGTCCAGGACAAAGCGAGACCCAGTACTTC; cdr3_aa: CASSPGQSETQYF
d_call: .; clone_size: .; j_call: TRBJ2-1; v_call: TRBV12-3/TRBV12-4; cdr3_nt: TGTGCCAGCATCGCCTCCGGGGCCCAATTCTACAGTGAGCAGTTCTTC; cdr3_aa: CASIASGAQFYSEQFF
d_call: .; clone_size: few; j_call: TRBJ2-1; v_call: TRBV6-7; cdr3_nt: TGTGCCAGCAGTTCCAAGGGTCGTAGCGAGCATGAGCAGTTCTTC; cdr3_aa: CASSSKGRSEHEQFF
d_call: .; clone_size: many; j_call: TRBJ1-3; v_call: TRBV6-1; cdr3_nt: TGTGCCAGTCGCGGGTCGCCCGGAAACACCATATATTTT; cdr3_aa: CASRGSPGNTIYF
d_call: TRBD1; clone_size: many; j_call: TRBJ1-1; v_call: TRBV2; cdr3_nt: TGTGCCAGCAGTACAGGGGGTACCCCTGAAGCTTTCTTT; cdr3_aa: CASSTGGTPEAFF
d_call: .; clone_size: few; j_call: TRBJ1-1; v_call: TRBV11-3; cdr3_nt: TGTGCCAGCAGCTCCTCGGGCGCTGAAGCTTTCTTT; cdr3_aa: CASSSSGAEAFF
d_call: .; clone_size: many; j_call: TRBJ1-5; v_call: TRBV2; cdr3_nt: TGTGCCAGCAGTGAAGGGAATCAGCCCCAGCATTTT; cdr3_aa: CASSEGNQPQHF
d_call: .; clone_size: few; j_call: TRBJ1-4; v_call: TRBV12-3/TRBV12-4; cdr3_nt: TGTGCCAGCAGTTACTACGGCCTTAATGAAAAACTGTTTTTT; cdr3_aa: CASSYYGLNEKLFF
d_call: .; clone_size: .; j_call: TRBJ2-5; v_call: TRBV29-1; cdr3_nt: TGCACCGTGGGGAGCTTCGAGACCCAGTACTTC; cdr3_aa: CTVGSFETQYF
d_call: TRBD2; clone_size: many; j_call: TRBJ2-3; v_call: TRBV6-6; cdr3_nt: TGTGCCAGCAGACACATAGCGGGGGACACAGATACGCAGTATTTT; cdr3_aa: CASRHIAGDTDTQYF
d_call: .; clone_size: many; j_call: TRBJ2-3; v_call: TRBV2; cdr3_nt: TGTGCCAGCACCTTTCAAGATACGCAGTATTTT; cdr3_aa: CASTFQDTQYF
d_call: .; clone_size: many; j_call: TRBJ2-7; v_call: TRBV20-1; cdr3_nt: TGCAGTGCTGACAAGAAGGGGGACAACTCCTACGAGCAGTACTTC; cdr3_aa: CSADKKGDNSYEQYF
d_call: .; clone_size: medium-sized; j_call: TRBJ1-2; v_call: TRBV9; cdr3_nt: TGTGCCAGCAGCGTAGAGGCGGCCGGTTCTAACTATGGCTACACCTTC; cdr3_aa: CASSVEAAGSNYGYTF